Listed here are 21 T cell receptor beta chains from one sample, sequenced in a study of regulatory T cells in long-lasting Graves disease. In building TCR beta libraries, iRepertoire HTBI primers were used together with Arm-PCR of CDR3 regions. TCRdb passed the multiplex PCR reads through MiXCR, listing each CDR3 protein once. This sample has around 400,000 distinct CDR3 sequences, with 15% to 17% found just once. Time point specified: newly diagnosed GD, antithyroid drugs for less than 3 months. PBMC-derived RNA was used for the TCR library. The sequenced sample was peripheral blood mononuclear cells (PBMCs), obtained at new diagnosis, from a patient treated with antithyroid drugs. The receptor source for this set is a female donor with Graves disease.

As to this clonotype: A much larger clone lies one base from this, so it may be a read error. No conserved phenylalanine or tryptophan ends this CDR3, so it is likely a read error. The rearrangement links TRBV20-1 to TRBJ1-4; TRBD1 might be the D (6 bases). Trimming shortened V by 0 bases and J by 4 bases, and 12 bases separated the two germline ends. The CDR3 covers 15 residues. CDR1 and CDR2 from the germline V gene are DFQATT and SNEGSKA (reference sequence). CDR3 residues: CSARDRQEINEKLFV. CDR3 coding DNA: TGCAGTGCTAGAGATCGACAGGAGATTAATGAAAAACTGTTTGTT.

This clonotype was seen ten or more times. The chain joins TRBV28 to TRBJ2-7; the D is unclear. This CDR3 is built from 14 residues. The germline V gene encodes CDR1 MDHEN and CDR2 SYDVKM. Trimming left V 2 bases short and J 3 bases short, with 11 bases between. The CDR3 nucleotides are TGTGCCAGCAGTTTAGTCCTAGAAAGCTACGAGCAGTACTTC. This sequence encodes CASSLVLESYEQYF.

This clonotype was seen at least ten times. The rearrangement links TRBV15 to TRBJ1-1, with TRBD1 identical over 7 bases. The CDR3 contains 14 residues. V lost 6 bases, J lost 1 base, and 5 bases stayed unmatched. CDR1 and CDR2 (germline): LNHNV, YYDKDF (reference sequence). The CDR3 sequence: CATRVGQRNTEAFF. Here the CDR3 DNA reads TGTGCCACCAGGGTGGGACAGCGGAACACTGAAGCTTTCTTT.

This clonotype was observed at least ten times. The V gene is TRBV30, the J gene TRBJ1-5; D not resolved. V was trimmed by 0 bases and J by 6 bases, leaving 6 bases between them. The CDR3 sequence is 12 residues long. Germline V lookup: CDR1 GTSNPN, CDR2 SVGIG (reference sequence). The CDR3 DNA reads TGTGCCTGGAGTGTATTAGGTCAGCCCCAGCATTTT. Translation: CAWSVLGQPQHF.

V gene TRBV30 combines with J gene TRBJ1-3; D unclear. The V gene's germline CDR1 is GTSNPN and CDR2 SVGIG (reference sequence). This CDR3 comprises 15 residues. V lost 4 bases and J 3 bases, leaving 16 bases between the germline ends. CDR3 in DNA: TGTGCCTGGAATCGGGATATCCCCTATGGAAACACCATATATTTT. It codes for CAWNRDIPYGNTIYF.

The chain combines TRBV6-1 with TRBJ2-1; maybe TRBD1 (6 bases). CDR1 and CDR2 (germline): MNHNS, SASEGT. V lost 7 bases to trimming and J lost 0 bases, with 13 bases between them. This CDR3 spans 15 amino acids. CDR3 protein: CASISQGGSYNEQFF. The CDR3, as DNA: TGTGCCAGCATCTCCCAAGGGGGCTCCTACAATGAGCAGTTCTTC.

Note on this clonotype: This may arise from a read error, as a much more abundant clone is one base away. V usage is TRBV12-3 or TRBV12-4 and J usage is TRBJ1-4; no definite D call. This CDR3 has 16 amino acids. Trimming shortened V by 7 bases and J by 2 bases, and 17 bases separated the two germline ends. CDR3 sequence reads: CASTVGDEVTNEKLFF. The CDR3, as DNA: TGTGCCAGCACGGTTGGGGATGAAGTCACTAATGAAAAACTGTTTTTT.

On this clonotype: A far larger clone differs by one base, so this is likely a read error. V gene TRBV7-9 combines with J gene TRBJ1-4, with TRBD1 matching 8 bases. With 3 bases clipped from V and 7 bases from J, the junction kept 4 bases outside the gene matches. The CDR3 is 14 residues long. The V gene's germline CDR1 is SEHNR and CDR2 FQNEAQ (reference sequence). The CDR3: CASSFRDRPEKLFF. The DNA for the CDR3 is TGTGCCAGCAGCTTCCGGGACAGGCCTGAAAAACTGTTTTTT. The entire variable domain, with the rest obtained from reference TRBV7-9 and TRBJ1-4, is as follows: DTGVSQNPRHKITKRGQNVTFRCDPISEHNRLYWYRQTLGQGPEFLTYFQNEAQLEKSRLLSDRFSAERPKGSFSTLEIQRTEQGDSAMYLCASSFRDRPEKLFFGSGTQLSVL.

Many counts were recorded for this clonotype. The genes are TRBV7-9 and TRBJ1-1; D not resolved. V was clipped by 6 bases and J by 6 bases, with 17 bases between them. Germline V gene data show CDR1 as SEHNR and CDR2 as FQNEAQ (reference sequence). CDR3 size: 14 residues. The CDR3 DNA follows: TGTGCCAGCAGACCGAACGGACGGGAACCTGAAGCTTTCTTT. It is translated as CASRPNGREPEAFF.

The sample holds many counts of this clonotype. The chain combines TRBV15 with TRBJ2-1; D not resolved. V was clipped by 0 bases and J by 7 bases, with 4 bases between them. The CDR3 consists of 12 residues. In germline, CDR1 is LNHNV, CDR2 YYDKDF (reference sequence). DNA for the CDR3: TGTGCCACCAGCAGAGATTGGAATGAGCAGTTCTTC. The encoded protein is CATSRDWNEQFF.

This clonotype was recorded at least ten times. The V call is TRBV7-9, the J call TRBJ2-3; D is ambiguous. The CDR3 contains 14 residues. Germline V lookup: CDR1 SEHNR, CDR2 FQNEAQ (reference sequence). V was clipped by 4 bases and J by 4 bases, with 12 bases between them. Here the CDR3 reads CASSSTLGPDTQYF. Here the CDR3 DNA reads TGTGCCAGCAGCTCAACTTTGGGTCCAGATACGCAGTATTTT.

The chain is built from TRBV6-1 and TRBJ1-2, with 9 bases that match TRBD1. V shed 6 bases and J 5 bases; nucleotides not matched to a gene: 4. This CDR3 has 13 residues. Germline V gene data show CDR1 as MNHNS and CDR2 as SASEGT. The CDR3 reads CASRLGQGYGYTF. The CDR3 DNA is TGTGCCAGCAGGCTCGGACAGGGGTATGGCTACACCTTC.

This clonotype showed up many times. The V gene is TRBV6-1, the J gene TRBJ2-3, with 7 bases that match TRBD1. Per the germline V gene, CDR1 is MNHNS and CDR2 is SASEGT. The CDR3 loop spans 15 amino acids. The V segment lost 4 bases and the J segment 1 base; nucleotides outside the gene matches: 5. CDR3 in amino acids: CASSVTDRRTDTQYF. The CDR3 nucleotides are TGTGCCAGCAGTGTTACGGACAGGCGCACAGATACGCAGTATTTT.

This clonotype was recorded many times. The CDR3: CASSQVEGYQPQHF. CDR3 nucleotides: TGCGCCAGCAGCCAAGTAGAGGGTTATCAGCCCCAGCATTTT. V gene TRBV4-1 combines with J gene TRBJ1-5; no clear D gene. Germline V gene sequence: CDR1 MGHRA, CDR2 YSYEKL. The CDR3 length is 14 residues. Trimming took off 1 base at V and 5 bases at J, with 9 bases between the two ends.

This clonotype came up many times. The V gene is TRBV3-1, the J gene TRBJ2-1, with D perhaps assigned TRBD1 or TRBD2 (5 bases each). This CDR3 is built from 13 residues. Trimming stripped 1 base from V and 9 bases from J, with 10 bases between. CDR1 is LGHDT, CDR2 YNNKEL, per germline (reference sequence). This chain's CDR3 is CASSQGDGLEQFF. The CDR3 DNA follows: TGTGCCAGCAGCCAAGGGGACGGCCTTGAGCAGTTCTTC.

CDR3 sequence (DNA): TGTGCCAGCAGTTTAGACAGGGGAGACGGCTACACCTTC. Its translation: CASSLDRGDGYTF. The chain carries TRBV12-3 or TRBV12-4 and TRBJ1-2, with 7 bases that match TRBD1. The CDR3 is 13 residues long. Unmatched junction bases numbered 4, after V lost 1 base and J lost 8 bases.

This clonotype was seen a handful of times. The CDR3 reads CASSLVGTGGANEKLFF. The CDR3 DNA is TGTGCCAGCAGCTTAGTAGGCACAGGGGGGGCAAATGAAAAACTGTTTTTT. The chain uses TRBV7-9 and TRBJ1-4; 8 nucleotides align to TRBD1. With 1 base clipped from V and 5 bases from J, the junction kept 9 bases outside the gene matches. The germline CDR1 and CDR2 sequences are SEHNR and FQNEAQ (reference sequence). This CDR3 comprises 17 residues. Complete variable domain (other parts from reference TRBV7-9 and TRBJ1-4): DTGVSQNPRHKITKRGQNVTFRCDPISEHNRLYWYRQTLGQGPEFLTYFQNEAQLEKSRLLSDRFSAERPKGSFSTLEIQRTEQGDSAMYLCASSLVGTGGANEKLFFGSGTQLSVL.

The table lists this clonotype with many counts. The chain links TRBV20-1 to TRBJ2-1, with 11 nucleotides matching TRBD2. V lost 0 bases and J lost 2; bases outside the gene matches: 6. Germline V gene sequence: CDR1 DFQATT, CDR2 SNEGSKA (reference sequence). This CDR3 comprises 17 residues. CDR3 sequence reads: CSARDSAGLAAYNEQFF. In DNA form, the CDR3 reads TGCAGTGCTAGAGATTCAGCGGGACTAGCGGCCTACAATGAGCAGTTCTTC.

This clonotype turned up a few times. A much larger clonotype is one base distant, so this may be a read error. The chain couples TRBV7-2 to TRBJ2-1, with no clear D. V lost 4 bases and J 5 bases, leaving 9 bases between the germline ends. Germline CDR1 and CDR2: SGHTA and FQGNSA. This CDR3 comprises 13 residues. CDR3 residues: CASSSLADNEQFF. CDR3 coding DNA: TGTGCCAGCAGCTCCCTCGCAGACAATGAGCAGTTCTTC.

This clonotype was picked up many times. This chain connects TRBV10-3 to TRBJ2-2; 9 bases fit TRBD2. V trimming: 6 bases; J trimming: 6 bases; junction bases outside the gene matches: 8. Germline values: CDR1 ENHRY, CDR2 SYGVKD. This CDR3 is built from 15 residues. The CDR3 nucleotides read TGTGCCATCAGGATTAGTAGCGGGAGTCCCGGGGAGCTGTTTTTT. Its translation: CAIRISSGSPGELFF.

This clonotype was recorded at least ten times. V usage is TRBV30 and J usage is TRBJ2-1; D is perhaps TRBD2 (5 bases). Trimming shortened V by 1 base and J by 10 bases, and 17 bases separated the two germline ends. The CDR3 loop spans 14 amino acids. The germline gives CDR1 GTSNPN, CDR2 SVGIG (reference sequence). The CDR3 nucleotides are TGTGCCTGGAGTGCCGGGATCGCCCAGGACGAGCAGTTCTTC. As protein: CAWSAGIAQDEQFF.